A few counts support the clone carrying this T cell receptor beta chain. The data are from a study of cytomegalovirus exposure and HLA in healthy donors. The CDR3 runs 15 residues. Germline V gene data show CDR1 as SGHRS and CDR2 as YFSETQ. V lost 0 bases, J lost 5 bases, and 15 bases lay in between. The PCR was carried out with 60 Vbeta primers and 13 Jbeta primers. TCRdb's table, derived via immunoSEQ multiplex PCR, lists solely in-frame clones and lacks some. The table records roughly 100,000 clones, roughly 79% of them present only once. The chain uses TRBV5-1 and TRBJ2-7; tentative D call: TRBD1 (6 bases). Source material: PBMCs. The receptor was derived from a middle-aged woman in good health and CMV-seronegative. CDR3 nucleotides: TGCGCCAGCAGCTTGGTCCCCGAAACAGGGCACGAGCAGTACTTC. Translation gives CASSLVPETGHEQYF.